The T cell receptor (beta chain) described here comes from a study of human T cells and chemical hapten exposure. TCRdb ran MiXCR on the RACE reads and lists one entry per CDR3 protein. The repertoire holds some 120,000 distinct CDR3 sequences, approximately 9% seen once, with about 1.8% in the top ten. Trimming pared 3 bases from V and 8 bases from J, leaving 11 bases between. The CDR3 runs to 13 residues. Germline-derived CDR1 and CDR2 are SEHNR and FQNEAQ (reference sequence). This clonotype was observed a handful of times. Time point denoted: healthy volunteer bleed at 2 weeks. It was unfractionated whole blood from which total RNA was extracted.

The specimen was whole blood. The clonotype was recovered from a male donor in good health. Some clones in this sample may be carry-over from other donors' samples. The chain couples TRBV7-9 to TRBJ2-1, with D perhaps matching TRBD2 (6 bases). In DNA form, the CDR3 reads TGTGCCAGCAGCTTCATCGGCGGGGATGAGCAGTTCTTC. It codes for CASSFIGGDEQFF. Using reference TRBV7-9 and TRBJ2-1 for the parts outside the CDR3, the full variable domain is DTGVSQNPRHKITKRGQNVTFRCDPISEHNRLYWYRQTLGQGPEFLTYFQNEAQLEKSRLLSDRFSAERPKGSFSTLEIQRTEQGDSAMYLCASSFIGGDEQFFGPGTRLTVL.